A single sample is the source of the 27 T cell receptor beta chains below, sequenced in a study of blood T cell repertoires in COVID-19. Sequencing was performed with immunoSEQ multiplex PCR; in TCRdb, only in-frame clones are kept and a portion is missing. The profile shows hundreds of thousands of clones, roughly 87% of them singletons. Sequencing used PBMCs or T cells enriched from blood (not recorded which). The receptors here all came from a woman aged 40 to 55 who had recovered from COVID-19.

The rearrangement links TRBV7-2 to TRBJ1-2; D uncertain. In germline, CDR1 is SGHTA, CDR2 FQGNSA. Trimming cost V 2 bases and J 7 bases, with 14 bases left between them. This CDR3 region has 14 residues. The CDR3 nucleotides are TGTGCCAGCAGCTTAACAGAGACGACGAGTGGCTACACCTTC. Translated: CASSLTETTSGYTF.

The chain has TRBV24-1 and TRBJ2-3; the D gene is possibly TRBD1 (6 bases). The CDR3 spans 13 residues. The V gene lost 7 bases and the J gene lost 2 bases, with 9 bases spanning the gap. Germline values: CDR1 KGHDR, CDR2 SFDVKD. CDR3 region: CATRQGNTDTQYF. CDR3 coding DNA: TGTGCCACCAGACAGGGAAACACAGATACGCAGTATTTT.

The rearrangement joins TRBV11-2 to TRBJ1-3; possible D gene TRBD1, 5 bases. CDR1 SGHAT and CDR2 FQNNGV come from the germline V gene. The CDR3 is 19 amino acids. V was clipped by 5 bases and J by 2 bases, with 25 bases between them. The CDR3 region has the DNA TGTGCCAGCAGCCCTATCAAGGGGCGGGGGACTAAAACTGGAAACACCATATATTTT. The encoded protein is CASSPIKGRGTKTGNTIYF.

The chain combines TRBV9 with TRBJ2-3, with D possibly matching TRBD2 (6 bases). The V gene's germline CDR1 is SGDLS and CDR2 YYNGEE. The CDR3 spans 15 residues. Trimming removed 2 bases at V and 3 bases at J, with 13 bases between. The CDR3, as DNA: TGTGCCAGCAGCGTCGGGGGTGGATCTACAGATACGCAGTATTTT. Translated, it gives CASSVGGGSTDTQYF. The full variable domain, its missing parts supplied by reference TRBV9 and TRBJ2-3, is DSGVTQTPKHLITATGQRVTLRCSPRSGDLSVYWYQQSLDQGLQFLIQYYNGEERAKGNILERFSAQQFPDLHSELNLSSLELGDSALYFCASSVGGGSTDTQYFGPGTRLTVL.

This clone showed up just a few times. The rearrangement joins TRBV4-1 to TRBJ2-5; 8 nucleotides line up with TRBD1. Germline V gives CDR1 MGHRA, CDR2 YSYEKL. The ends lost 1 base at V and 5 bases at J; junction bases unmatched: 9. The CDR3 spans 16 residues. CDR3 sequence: CASSQGADRDPETQYF. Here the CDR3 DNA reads TGCGCCAGCAGCCAAGGGGCGGACAGGGACCCCGAGACCCAGTACTTC.

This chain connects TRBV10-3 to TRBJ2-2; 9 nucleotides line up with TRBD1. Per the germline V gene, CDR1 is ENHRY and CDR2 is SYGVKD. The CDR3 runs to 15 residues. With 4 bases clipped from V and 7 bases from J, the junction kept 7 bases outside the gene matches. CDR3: CAISVGGQGIGELFF. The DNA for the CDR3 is TGTGCCATCAGTGTGGGCGGACAGGGGATCGGGGAGCTGTTTTTT.

Here the CDR3 reads CASSLLLRGRAGEQYF. CDR3 DNA: TGTGCCAGCAGTTTATTACTACGCGGGAGGGCCGGGGAGCAGTACTTC. The chain has TRBV28 and TRBJ2-7; 9 bases agree with TRBD2. Germline CDR1 and CDR2: MDHEN and SYDVKM. V gave up 1 base and J gave up 7 bases; unmatched junction bases: 11. The CDR3 spans 16 residues.

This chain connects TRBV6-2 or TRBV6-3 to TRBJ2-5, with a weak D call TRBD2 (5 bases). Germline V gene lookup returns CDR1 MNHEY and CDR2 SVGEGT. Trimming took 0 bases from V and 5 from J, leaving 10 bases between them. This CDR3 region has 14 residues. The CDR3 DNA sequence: TGTGCCAGCAGTTACTCTCTAAGAGGGGAGACCCAGTACTTC. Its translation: CASSYSLRGETQYF.

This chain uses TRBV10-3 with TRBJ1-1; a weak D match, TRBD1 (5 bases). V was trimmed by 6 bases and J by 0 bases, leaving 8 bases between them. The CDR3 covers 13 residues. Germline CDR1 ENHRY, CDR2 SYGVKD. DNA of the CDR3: TGTGCCATCAGGATACAGGTGAACACTGAAGCTTTCTTT. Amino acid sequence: CAIRIQVNTEAFF.

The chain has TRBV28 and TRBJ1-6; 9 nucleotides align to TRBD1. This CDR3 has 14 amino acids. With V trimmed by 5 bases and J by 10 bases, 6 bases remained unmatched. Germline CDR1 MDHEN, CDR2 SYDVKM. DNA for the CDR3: TGTGCCAGCAGTCTGACAGGGGGTTGGTCACCCCTCCACTTT. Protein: CASSLTGGWSPLHF.

The CDR3 spells CASSFTGWAGNTIYF. The DNA of the CDR3 is TGTGCCAGCAGTTTTACAGGGTGGGCTGGAAACACCATATATTTT. V usage is TRBV28 and J usage is TRBJ1-3; perhaps TRBD1 as D (6 bases). This CDR3 contains 15 residues. Germline V CDR1 and CDR2: MDHEN, SYDVKM. V was cut by 3 bases and J by 2 bases, with 11 bases left in between.

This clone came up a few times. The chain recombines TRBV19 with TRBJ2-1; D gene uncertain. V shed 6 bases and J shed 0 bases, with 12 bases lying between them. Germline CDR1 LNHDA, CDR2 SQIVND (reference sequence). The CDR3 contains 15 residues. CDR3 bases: TGTGCCAGTAGCCCCGGTCTGGTCTCCTACAATGAGCAGTTCTTC. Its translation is CASSPGLVSYNEQFF.

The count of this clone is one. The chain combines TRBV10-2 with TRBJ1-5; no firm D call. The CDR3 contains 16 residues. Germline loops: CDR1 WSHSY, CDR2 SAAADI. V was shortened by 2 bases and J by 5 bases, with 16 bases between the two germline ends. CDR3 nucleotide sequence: TGCGCCAGCAGTGAGGCCACTCCCCCGGACTATCAGCCCCAGCATTTT. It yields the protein CASSEATPPDYQPQHF.

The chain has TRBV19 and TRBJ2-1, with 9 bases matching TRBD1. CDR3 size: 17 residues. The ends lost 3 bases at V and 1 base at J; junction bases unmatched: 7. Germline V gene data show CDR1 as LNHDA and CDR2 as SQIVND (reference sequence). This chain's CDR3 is CASSISGQGRSYNEQFF. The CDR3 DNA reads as TGTGCCAGTAGTATCTCAGGACAGGGGAGGTCCTACAATGAGCAGTTCTTC. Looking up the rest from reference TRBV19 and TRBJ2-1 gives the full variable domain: DGGITQSPKYLFRKEGQNVTLSCEQNLNHDAMYWYRQDPGQGLRLIYYSQIVNDFQKGDIAEGYSVSREKKESFPLTVTSAQKNPTAFYLCASSISGQGRSYNEQFFGPGTRLTVL.

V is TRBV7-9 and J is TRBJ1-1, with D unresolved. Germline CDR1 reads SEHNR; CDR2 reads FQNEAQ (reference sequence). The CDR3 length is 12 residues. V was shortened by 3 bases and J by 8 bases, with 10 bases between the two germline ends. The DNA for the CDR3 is TGTGCCAGCAGCTTGGTTGCAGAAGAAGCTTTCTTT. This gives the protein CASSLVAEEAFF.

The CDR3 protein is CASSLTGALNQPQHF. For the CDR3, the DNA is TGTGCCAGCAGTTTGACAGGGGCTCTAAATCAGCCCCAGCATTTT. The chain links TRBV6-5 to TRBJ1-5, with TRBD1 matching over 8 bases. CDR3 length: 15 residues. CDR1 is MNHEY, CDR2 SVGAGI, per germline. V lost 4 bases to trimming and J lost 4 bases; unmatched junction nucleotides: 6.

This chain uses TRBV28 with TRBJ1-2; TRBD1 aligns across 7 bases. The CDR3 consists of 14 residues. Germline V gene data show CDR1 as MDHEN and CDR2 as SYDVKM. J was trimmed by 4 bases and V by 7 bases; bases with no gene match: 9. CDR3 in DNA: TGTGCCAGCAACCGAGGGGGCTCATCCTATGGCTACACCTTC. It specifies CASNRGGSSYGYTF.

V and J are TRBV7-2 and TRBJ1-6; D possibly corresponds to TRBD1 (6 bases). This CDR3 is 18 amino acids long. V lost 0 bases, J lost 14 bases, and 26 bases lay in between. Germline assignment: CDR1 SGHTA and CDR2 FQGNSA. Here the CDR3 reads CASSLAGLTGLPMGSLHF. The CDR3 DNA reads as TGTGCCAGCAGCTTAGCCGGTCTGACAGGCCTCCCCATGGGGTCCCTCCACTTT. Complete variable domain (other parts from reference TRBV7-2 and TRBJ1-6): GAGVSQSPSNKVTEKGKDVELRCDPISGHTALYWYRQSLGQGLEFLIYFQGNSAPDKSGLPSDRFSAERTGGSVSTLTIQRTQQEDSAVYLCASSLAGLTGLPMGSLHFGNGTRLTVT.

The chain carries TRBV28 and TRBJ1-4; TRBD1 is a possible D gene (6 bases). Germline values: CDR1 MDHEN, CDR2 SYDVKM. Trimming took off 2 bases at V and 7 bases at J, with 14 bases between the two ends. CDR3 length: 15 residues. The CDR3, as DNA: TGTGCCAGCAGTTTACCGCGAGCCAGGGGTGAAAAACTGTTTTTT. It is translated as CASSLPRARGEKLFF.

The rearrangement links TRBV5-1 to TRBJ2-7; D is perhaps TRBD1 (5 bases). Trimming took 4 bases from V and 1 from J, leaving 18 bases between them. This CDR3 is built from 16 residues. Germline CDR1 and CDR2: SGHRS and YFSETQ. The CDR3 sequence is CASSLQTASASYEQYF. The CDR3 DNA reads TGCGCCAGCAGCCTACAGACAGCTTCTGCTTCCTACGAGCAGTACTTC.

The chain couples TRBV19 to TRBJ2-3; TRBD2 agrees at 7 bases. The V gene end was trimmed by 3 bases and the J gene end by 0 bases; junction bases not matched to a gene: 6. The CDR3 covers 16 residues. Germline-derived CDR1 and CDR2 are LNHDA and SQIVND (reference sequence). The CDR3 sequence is CASSILADESTDTQYF. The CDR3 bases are TGTGCCAGTAGTATCCTAGCGGATGAAAGCACAGATACGCAGTATTTT.

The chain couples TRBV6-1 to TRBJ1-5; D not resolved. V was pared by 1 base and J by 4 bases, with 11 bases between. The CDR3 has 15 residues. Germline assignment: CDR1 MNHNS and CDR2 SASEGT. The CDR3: CASSEGAVSNQPQHF. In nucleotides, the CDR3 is TGTGCCAGCAGTGAAGGGGCAGTTTCGAATCAGCCCCAGCATTTT.

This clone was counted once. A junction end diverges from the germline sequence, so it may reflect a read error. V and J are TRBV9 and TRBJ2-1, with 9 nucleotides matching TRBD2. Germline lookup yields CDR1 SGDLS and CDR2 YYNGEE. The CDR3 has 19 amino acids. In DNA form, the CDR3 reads TGTGCCCGCAGCGTGGGGGGGCGGTTGGATAGCGGGAGCTACAATGAGCAGTTCTTC. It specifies CARSVGGRLDSGSYNEQFF.

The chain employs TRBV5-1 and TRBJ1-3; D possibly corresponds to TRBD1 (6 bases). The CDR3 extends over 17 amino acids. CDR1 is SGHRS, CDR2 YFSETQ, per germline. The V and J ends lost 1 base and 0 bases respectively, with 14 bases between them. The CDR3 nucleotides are TGCGCCAGCAGCTTGCTGGGGGCCGCGGGCTCTGGAAACACCATATATTTT. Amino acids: CASSLLGAAGSGNTIYF. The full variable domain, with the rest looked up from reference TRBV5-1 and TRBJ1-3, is KAGVTQTPRYLIKTRGQQVTLSCSPISGHRSVSWYQQTPGQGLQFLFEYFSETQRNKGNFPGRFSGRQFSNSRSEMNVSTLELGDSALYLCASSLLGAAGSGNTIYFGEGSWLTVV.

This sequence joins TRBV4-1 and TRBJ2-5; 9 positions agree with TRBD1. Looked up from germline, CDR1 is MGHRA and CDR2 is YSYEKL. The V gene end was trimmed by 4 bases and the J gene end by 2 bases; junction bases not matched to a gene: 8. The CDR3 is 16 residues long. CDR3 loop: CASSLIPGQGQETQYF. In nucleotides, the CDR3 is TGCGCCAGCAGCCTTATCCCGGGACAGGGACAAGAGACCCAGTACTTC.

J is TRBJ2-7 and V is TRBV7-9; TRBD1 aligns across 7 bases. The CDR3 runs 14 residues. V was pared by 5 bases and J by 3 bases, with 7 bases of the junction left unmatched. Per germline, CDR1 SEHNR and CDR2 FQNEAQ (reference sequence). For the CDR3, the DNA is TGTGCCAGCAGCCCAGACAGGGACGGCTACGAGCAGTACTTC. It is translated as CASSPDRDGYEQYF. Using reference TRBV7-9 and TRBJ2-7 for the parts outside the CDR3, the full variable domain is DTGVSQNPRHKITKRGQNVTFRCDPISEHNRLYWYRQTLGQGPEFLTYFQNEAQLEKSRLLSDRFSAERPKGSFSTLEIQRTEQGDSAMYLCASSPDRDGYEQYFGPGTRLTVT.

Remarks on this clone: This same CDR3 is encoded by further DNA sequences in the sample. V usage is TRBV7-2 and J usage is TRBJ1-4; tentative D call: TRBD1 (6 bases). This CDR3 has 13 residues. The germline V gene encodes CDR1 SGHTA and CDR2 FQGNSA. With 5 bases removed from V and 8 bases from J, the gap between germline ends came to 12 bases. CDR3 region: CASSLSGGEKLFF. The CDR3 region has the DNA TGTGCCAGCAGCCTCTCGGGGGGCGAAAAACTGTTTTTT. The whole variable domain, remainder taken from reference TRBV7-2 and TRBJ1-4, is GAGVSQSPSNKVTEKGKDVELRCDPISGHTALYWYRQSLGQGLEFLIYFQGNSAPDKSGLPSDRFSAERTGGSVSTLTIQRTQQEDSAVYLCASSLSGGEKLFFGSGTQLSVL.